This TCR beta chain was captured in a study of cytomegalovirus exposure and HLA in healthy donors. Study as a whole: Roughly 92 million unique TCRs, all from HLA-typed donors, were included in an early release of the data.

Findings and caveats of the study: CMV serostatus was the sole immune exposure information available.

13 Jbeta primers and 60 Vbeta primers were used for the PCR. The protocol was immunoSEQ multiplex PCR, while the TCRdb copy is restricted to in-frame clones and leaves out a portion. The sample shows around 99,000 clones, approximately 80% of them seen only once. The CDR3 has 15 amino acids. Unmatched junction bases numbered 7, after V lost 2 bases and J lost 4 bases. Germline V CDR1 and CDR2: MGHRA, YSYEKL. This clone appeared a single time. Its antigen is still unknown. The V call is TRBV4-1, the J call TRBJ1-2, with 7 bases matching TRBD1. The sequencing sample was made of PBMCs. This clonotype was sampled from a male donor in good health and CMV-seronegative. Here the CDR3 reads CASSQNDRATYGYTF. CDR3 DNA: TGCGCCAGCAGCCAAAACGACAGGGCCACCTATGGCTACACCTTC.